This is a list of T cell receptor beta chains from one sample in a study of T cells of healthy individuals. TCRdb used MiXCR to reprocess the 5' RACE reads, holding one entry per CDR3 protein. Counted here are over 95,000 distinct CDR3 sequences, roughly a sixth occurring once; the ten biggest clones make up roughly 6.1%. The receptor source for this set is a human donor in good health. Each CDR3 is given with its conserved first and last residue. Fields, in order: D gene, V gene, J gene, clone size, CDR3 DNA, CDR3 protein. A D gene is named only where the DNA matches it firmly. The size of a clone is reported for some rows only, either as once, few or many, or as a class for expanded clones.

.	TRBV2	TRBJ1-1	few	TGTGCCAGCATGGGCAGGGTAGATACTGAAGCTTTCTTT	CASMGRVDTEAFF
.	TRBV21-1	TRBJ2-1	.	TGTGCCAGCAGCAATCCGACCGTCCAGTACAATGAGCAGTTCTTC	CASSNPTVQYNEQFF
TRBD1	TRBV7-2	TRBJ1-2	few	TGTGCCAGCAGCTCCAGATCAGGGGGCTATGGCTACACCTTC	CASSSRSGGYGYTF
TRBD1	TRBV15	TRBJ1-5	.	TGTGCCACCAGCAGAGGAGAGGGGGCTCGGGGCAATCAGCCCCAGCATTTT	CATSRGEGARGNQPQHF
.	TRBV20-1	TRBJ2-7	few	TGCAGTGCTAGTATAGCGCCCTACGAGCAGTACTTC	CSASIAPYEQYF
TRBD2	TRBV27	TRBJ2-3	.	TGTGCCAGCAGTTTGCTAGCGGGAGTTGGAGATACGCAGTATTTT	CASSLLAGVGDTQYF
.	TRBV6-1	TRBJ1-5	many	TGTGCCAGCAGTGATCGAGCGGGAGGCAATCAGCCCCAGCATTTT	CASSDRAGGNQPQHF
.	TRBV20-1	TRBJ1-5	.	TGCAGTGTCGGGGGGCATGATAGCAATCAGCCCCAGCATTTT	CSVGGHDSNQPQHF
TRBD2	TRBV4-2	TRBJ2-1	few	TGTGCCAGCAGCCAAGCTAGCGGGGACTACAATGAGCAGTTCTTC	CASSQASGDYNEQFF
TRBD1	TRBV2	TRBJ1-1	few	TGTGCCAGGGGGATGGACAGGGCGGTCATGAACACTGAAGCTTTCTTT	CARGMDRAVMNTEAFF
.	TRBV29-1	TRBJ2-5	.	TGCAGCGTTGAAGTACCTGACAGGGCTAGCGGAGAGACCCAGTACTTC	CSVEVPDRASGETQYF
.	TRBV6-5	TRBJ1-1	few	TGTGCCAGCAGTTACATGGGAAGGGCCACTGAAGCTTTCTTT	CASSYMGRATEAFF
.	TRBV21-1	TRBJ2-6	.	TGTGCCAGCACCAAACGGAGGTGCGGGGCCAACGTCCTGACTTTC	CASTKRRCGANVLTF
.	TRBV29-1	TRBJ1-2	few	TGCAGCGTTGAAAGACAGACAATAAACTATGGCTACACCTTC	CSVERQTINYGYTF
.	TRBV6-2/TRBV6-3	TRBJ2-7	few	TGTGCCAGCAAAGGAGGACGTCCTGGGTACGAGCAGTACTTC	CASKGGRPGYEQYF
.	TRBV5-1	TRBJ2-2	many	TGCGCCAGCAGCCTTGGACAGACCGGGGAGCTGTTTTTT	CASSLGQTGELFF
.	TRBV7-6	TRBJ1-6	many	TGTGCCAGCAGCTTAGGTGGAGCCGGCAGCTATAATTCACCCCTCCACTTT	CASSLGGAGSYNSPLHF
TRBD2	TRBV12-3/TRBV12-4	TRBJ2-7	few	TGTGCCAGCAGCTCGGGGACTAGCGGCGAGCAGTACTTC	CASSSGTSGEQYF
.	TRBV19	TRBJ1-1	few	TGTGCCAGTACTGCCCATATGAACACTGAAGCTTTCTTT	CASTAHMNTEAFF
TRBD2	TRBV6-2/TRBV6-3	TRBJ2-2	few	TGTGCCAGCAGTTACGATGGGAATCGACTAGCGGGTTACACCGGGGAGCTGTTTTTT	CASSYDGNRLAGYTGELFF
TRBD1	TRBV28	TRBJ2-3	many	TGTGCCAGCAGTCCCTTCGGACAGGGCAGCACAGATACGCAGTATTTT	CASSPFGQGSTDTQYF
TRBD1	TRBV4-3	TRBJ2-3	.	TGCGCCAGCAGCCGAGGGACAGGGAGCACAGATACGCAGTATTTT	CASSRGTGSTDTQYF
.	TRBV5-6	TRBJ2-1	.	TGTGCCAGCTCCTCGGTCCCCCTGACGTACAATGAGCAGTTCTTC	CASSSVPLTYNEQFF
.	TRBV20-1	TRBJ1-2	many	TGCAGTGCTAGTGGCGGCAGGGACAATGGCTACACCTTC	CSASGGRDNGYTF
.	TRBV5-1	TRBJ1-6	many	TGCGCCAGCAGCTTGGAGGGGGGGCAATATTCACCCCTCCACTTT	CASSLEGGQYSPLHF
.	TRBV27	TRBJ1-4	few	TGTGCCAGCACCAGAAGGTGCGAGTTGCTGTTTTTT	CASTRRCELLFF
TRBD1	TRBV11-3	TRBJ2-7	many	TGTGCCAGCAGCCGTGGACAGGGAGAGATCTACGAGCAGTACTTC	CASSRGQGEIYEQYF
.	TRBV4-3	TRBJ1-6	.	TGCGCCAGCAGCCAAGATCGGCAGCGAAATTCACCCCTCCACTTT	CASSQDRQRNSPLHF
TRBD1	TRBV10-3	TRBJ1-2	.	TGTGCCATCAGAGACTATGACAGGGGAAGCTATGGCTACACCTTC	CAIRDYDRGSYGYTF
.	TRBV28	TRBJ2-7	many	TGTGCCAGTCGAAAAGGCCCTACCTTCTCCTACGAGCAGTACTTC	CASRKGPTFSYEQYF
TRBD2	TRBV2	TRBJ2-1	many	TGTGCCAGCAGTGAATTAGGACTAGCGGGAGGGATTGGCAATGAGCAGTTCTTC	CASSELGLAGGIGNEQFF
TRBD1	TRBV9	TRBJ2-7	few	TGTGCCAGCAGCGTATCAGGACAGGGGCTGAACGAGCAGTACTTC	CASSVSGQGLNEQYF
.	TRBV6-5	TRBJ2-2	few	TGTGCCAGCAGTTACGCCGGGGGCACCGGGGAGCTGTTTTTT	CASSYAGGTGELFF
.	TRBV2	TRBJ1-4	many	TGTGCCAGCAGCGCAAGCAAAGAAAAACTGTTTTTT	CASSASKEKLFF
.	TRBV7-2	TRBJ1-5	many	TGTGCCAGCAGCTTAACGGACACACGCAATCAGCCCCAGCATTTT	CASSLTDTRNQPQHF
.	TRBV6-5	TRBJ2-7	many	TGTGCCAGCAGTTACGGGGGGTTAGCTATCTACGAGCAGTACTTC	CASSYGGLAIYEQYF
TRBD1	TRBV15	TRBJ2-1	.	TGTGCCACCAGCAGGGAAGGGACAGGGAAGCTACGGGAGCAGTTCTTC	CATSREGTGKLREQFF
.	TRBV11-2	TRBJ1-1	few	TGTGCCAGCATAGGGAGGACGAACACTGAAGCTTTCTTT	CASIGRTNTEAFF
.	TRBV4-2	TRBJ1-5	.	TGTGCGGTCGCGGGGGACAATCAGCCCCAGCATTTT	CAVAGDNQPQHF
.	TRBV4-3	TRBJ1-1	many	TGCGCCAGCAGCCGAGCGGGGGGGAACACTGAAGCTTTCTTT	CASSRAGGNTEAFF
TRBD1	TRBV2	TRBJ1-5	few	TGTGCCAGCAGTGAAGTAGGGACAGACATCGGGCCCCAGCATTTT	CASSEVGTDIGPQHF
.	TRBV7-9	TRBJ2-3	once	TGTGCCAGCAGCTTAGACTCCCTAGGGGATACGCAGTATTTT	CASSLDSLGDTQYF
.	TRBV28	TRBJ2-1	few	TGTGCCAGCACTACCGGGACCTCAGGCCGTGAGCAGTTCTTC	CASTTGTSGREQFF
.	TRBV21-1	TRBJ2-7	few	TGTGCCAGCAGCAAAGGGGGAGGGTCCCCATCTCCCTACGAGCAGTACTTC	CASSKGGGSPSPYEQYF
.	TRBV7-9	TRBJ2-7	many	TGTGCCAGCAGCGCCCACAGGGAATTGACCTACGAGCAGTACTTC	CASSAHRELTYEQYF
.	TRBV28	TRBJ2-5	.	TGTGCCACCTGGGGGATAGGGCTAGAGACCCAGTACTTC	CATWGIGLETQYF
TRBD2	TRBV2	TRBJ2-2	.	TGTGCCAGCAAGACTAGCGGGGGGGCCGACACCGGGGAGCTGTTTTTT	CASKTSGGADTGELFF
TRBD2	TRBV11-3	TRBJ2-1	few	TGTGCCAGCAGCTTAGTTGCGGGAGCCCGGGGGGAGCAGTTCTTC	CASSLVAGARGEQFF
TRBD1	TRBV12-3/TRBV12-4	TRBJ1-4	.	TGTGCCAGCACCACAGGGGCGGCAACTAATGAAAAACTGTTTTTT	CASTTGAATNEKLFF
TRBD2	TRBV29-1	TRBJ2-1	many	TGCAGCGTTGGGTCGGGGGGACCCTGGAGCAATGAGCAGTTCTTC	CSVGSGGPWSNEQFF
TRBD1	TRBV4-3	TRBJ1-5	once	TGCGCCAGCAGCCAAGCAGTATGGACAGGGCAGCCCCAGCATTTT	CASSQAVWTGQPQHF
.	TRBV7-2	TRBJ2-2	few	TGTGCCAGCAGCTTAGGCAGGGGGAACACCGGGGAGCTGTTTTTT	CASSLGRGNTGELFF
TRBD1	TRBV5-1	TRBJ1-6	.	TGCGCCAGCGCCTGGGACAGAGCACTTAATTCACCCCTCCACTTT	CASAWDRALNSPLHF
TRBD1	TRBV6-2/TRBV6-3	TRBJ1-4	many	TGTGCCAGCAGCCTCGCAGGACAGGGAGAAGAAAAACTGTTTTTT	CASSLAGQGEEKLFF
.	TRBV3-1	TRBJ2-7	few	TGTGCCAGCAGCCAAGCCAGGGGCCCTAGCGAGCAGTACTTC	CASSQARGPSEQYF
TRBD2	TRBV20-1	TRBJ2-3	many	TGCAGTGCCCCGACTAGCGGGAGTTCGGATACGCAGTATTTT	CSAPTSGSSDTQYF
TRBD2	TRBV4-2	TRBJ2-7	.	TGTGCCAGCAGCCAGAGAGCGGGAACGGTTTACGAGCAGTACTTC	CASSQRAGTVYEQYF